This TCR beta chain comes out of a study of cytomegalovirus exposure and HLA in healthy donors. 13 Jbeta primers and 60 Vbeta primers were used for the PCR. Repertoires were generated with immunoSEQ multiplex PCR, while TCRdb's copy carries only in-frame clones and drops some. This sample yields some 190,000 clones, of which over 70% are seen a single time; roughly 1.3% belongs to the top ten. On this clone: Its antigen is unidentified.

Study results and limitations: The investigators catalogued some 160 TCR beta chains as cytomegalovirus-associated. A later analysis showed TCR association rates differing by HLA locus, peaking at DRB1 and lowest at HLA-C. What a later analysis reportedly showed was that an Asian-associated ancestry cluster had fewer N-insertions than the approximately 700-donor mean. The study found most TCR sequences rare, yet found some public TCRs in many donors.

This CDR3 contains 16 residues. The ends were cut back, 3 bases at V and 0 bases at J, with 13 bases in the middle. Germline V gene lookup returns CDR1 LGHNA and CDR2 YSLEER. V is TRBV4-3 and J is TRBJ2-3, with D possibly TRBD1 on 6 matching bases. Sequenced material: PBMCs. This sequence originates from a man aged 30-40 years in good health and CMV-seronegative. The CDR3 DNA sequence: TGCGCCAGCAGCCAGAAGGACAGCGCGAGCACAGATACGCAGTATTTT. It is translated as CASSQKDSASTDTQYF.